This TCR beta chain comes out of a study of OX40 agonist ivuxolimab in advanced cancers. Germline values: CDR1 SGHVS, CDR2 FNYEAQ. The CDR3 covers 12 residues. Trimming took off 4 bases at V and 4 bases at J, with 8 bases between the two ends. Libraries were prepared by immunoSEQ multiplex PCR; TCRdb keeps only in-frame clonotypes and omits some of them. The sample has more than 50,000 clones, 89% seen once; the top ten hold 12%. Any history of autoimmune disease or systemic immunosuppression disqualified patients. The specimen was CD4+ or CD8+ T cells sorted from blood, collected in a trial of the OX40 agonist ivuxolimab. This TCR was recovered from an adult with an advanced solid tumor such as melanoma, head and neck, liver or kidney cancer. The gene calls are TRBV7-6 and TRBJ2-7; weak D call: TRBD2 (5 bases). CDR3 in amino acids: CASSSRGYEQYF. CDR3 bases: TGTGCCAGCAGCTCCCGGGGTTACGAGCAGTACTTC.